The next 19 T cell receptor beta chains were all read from a single sample in a study of T cells in localized non-small cell lung cancer. Data came from immunoSEQ multiplex PCR; TCRdb stores just in-frame clones and leaves some out. The data show tens of thousands of clones, nearly 90% seen once. The specimen comprised peripheral blood, sampled before any cancer treatment. The origin of the receptors is a woman aged 40-69 years with stage I lung adenocarcinoma.

The rearrangement links TRBV5-1 to TRBJ2-1, with D tentatively TRBD1 (6 bases). V was pared by 4 bases and J by 5 bases, with 16 bases between. The length of the CDR3 is 15 residues. In germline, CDR1 is SGHRS, CDR2 YFSETQ. CDR3: CASSRAEDSHNEQFF. The DNA for the CDR3 is TGCGCCAGCAGCCGAGCTGAGGACAGCCACAATGAGCAGTTCTTC.

This chain links TRBV27 with TRBJ2-1; perhaps TRBD2 as D (5 bases). With 8 bases removed from V and 9 bases from J, the gap between germline ends came to 20 bases. The germline CDR1 and CDR2 sequences are MNHEY and SMNVEV (reference sequence). This CDR3 is built from 14 residues. The CDR3 here is CASGLLERASEQFF. In DNA, the CDR3 is TGTGCCAGCGGCCTGTTAGAGAGGGCCAGTGAGCAGTTCTTC.

This chain joins TRBV9 and TRBJ2-3, with 10 bases that match TRBD2. With 3 bases clipped from V and 3 bases from J, the junction kept 7 bases outside the gene matches. The germline V gene has CDR1 SGDLS and CDR2 YYNGEE. The CDR3 totals 16 residues. The CDR3 DNA reads as TGTGCCAGCAGCGCATCTAGCGGGAGAGGAACAGATACGCAGTATTTT. Translated, it gives CASSASSGRGTDTQYF.

V usage is TRBV4-3 and J usage is TRBJ2-1, with 9 positions matching TRBD1. J was trimmed by 4 bases and V by 4 bases; bases with no gene match: 5. Germline CDR1 is LGHNA and CDR2 is YSLEER. The length of the CDR3 is 15 residues. CDR3 amino acids: CASSLGTGHYNEQFF. As DNA, the CDR3 is TGCGCCAGCAGCCTAGGGACAGGGCATTACAATGAGCAGTTCTTC.

V and J are TRBV27 and TRBJ2-1; 11 bases line up with TRBD2. Germline-derived CDR1 and CDR2 are MNHEY and SMNVEV (reference sequence). The CDR3 runs to 13 residues. V dropped 3 bases and J dropped 15; count of bases not matched to a gene: 7. The DNA of the CDR3 is TGTGCCAGCAGTTTCACCGGGACTAGCGGATTGTTCTTC. The encoded protein is CASSFTGTSGLFF.

V usage is TRBV5-4 and J usage is TRBJ1-2; 12 positions agree with TRBD1. CDR3 size: 14 residues. Germline CDR1 SGHNT, CDR2 YYREEE (reference sequence). The V and J ends lost 4 bases and 8 bases, in that order; junction bases with no gene match: 6. In DNA, the CDR3 is TGTGCCAGCAGCGGGACAGGGGGCCCAAGAGGCTACACCTTC. This sequence encodes CASSGTGGPRGYTF.

This chain uses TRBV19 with TRBJ2-1, with 7 positions matching TRBD1. Losses at the gene ends were 7 bases for V and 2 bases for J; bases not matched to a gene: 2. The CDR3 runs to 13 residues. The V gene's germline CDR1 is LNHDA and CDR2 SQIVND (reference sequence). CDR3 sequence (DNA): TGTGCCAGTAAGACAGGGCCCTACAATGAGCAGTTCTTC. This codes for CASKTGPYNEQFF. Together with reference TRBV19 and TRBJ2-1, the CDR3 gives the full variable domain: DGGITQSPKYLFRKEGQNVTLSCEQNLNHDAMYWYRQDPGQGLRLIYYSQIVNDFQKGDIAEGYSVSREKKESFPLTVTSAQKNPTAFYLCASKTGPYNEQFFGPGTRLTVL.

The rearrangement joins TRBV6-5 to TRBJ2-5; 9 bases line up with TRBD1. V shed 6 bases, J shed 6 bases, and the junction held 5 bases outside the gene matches. Germline V CDR1 and CDR2: MNHEY, SVGAGI. The CDR3 length is 13 residues. This CDR3 is CASSLDRGKTQYF. DNA of the CDR3: TGTGCCAGCAGCTTGGACAGGGGAAAGACCCAGTACTTC.

The chain has TRBV10-2 and TRBJ2-2; the D is unclear. In germline, CDR1 is WSHSY, CDR2 SAAADI. This CDR3 has 11 residues. V lost 7 bases and J lost 5, with 5 bases in between. For the CDR3, the DNA is TGCGCCAGCACCGCGACCGGGGAGCTGTTTTTT. Its translation: CASTATGELFF.

V usage is TRBV15 and J usage is TRBJ1-5; possible D gene TRBD1, 6 bases. The V gene's germline CDR1 is LNHNV and CDR2 YYDKDF (reference sequence). Trimming took off 6 bases at V and 0 bases at J, with 9 bases between the two ends. The CDR3 covers 14 residues. Here the CDR3 reads CATRGGFSNQPQHF. Here the CDR3 DNA reads TGTGCCACCAGAGGGGGATTTAGCAATCAGCCCCAGCATTTT.

The gene calls are TRBV4-3 and TRBJ1-4; 7 bases line up with TRBD1. The CDR3 length is 16 residues. Germline lookup yields CDR1 LGHNA and CDR2 YSLEER. J lost 8 bases, V lost 2 bases, and 11 bases had no gene match. The CDR3 reads CASSQTSVQGREKLFF. Written as DNA, the CDR3 is TGCGCCAGCAGCCAAACCTCTGTACAGGGGCGCGAAAAACTGTTTTTT.

This clone was seen a handful of times. The genes are TRBV7-2 and TRBJ1-2; D is unresolved. Germline V lookup: CDR1 SGHTA, CDR2 FQGNSA. V was pared by 11 bases and J by 1 base, with 8 bases between. The CDR3 has 11 residues. The CDR3 DNA is TGTGCCTGCGGCATTAACTATGGCTACACCTTC. It translates to CACGINYGYTF.

The rearrangement joins TRBV7-8 to TRBJ2-7, with D perhaps being TRBD1 or TRBD2 (5 bases each). Trimming took 1 base from V and 6 from J, leaving 13 bases between them. The V gene's germline CDR1 is SGHVS and CDR2 FQNEAQ. The CDR3 is 14 residues long. CDR3 loop: CASSLVLGAGEQYF. CDR3 nucleotides: TGTGCCAGCAGCTTAGTGCTAGGGGCGGGCGAGCAGTACTTC.

This rearrangement joins TRBV7-2 to TRBJ2-7; 7 bases are a match to TRBD1. This CDR3 is 15 amino acids long. Per germline, CDR1 SGHTA and CDR2 FQGNSA. Trimming at V came to 1 base and at J to 4 bases, leaving 7 bases not matched to a gene. Here the CDR3 reads CASSLGPGQLYEQYF. The DNA of the CDR3 is TGTGCCAGCAGCTTAGGACCGGGACAGCTTTACGAGCAGTACTTC.

This clone turned up a few times. The V gene is TRBV4-1, the J gene TRBJ2-7, with D perhaps assigned TRBD1 or TRBD2 (5 bases each). The CDR3 extends over 13 amino acids. The germline V gene has CDR1 MGHRA and CDR2 YSYEKL. The ends were cut back, 0 bases at V and 6 bases at J, with 9 bases in the middle. In DNA, the CDR3 is TGCGCCAGCAGCCAAGATCGGGGCCCCGAGCAGTACTTC. Its protein product is CASSQDRGPEQYF.

As DNA, the CDR3 is TGTGCCAGCACGCTCTCGACAGGGCTAGGAGAAAAACTGTTTTTT. Amino acids: CASTLSTGLGEKLFF. V is TRBV2 and J is TRBJ1-4, with 7 bases identical to TRBD1. Germline V gene lookup returns CDR1 SNHLY and CDR2 FYNNEI. Trimming removed 7 bases from V and 8 bases from J; junction bases left unmatched: 13. The CDR3 contains 15 residues.

The chain employs TRBV2 and TRBJ2-3; D is possibly TRBD1 or TRBD2 (5 bases each). Germline values: CDR1 SNHLY, CDR2 FYNNEI. The ends were cut back, 3 bases at V and 4 bases at J, with 14 bases in the middle. This CDR3 contains 15 residues. The CDR3 DNA reads as TGTGCCAGCAGTGAGGGGCGGGTAAGGGCAGATACGCAGTATTTT. Its translation is CASSEGRVRADTQYF. The variable domain in full, with the rest retrieved from reference TRBV2 and TRBJ2-3, is EPEVTQTPSHQVTQMGQEVILRCVPISNHLYFYWYRQILGQKVEFLVSFYNNEISEKSEIFDDQFSVERPDGSNFTLKIRSTKLEDSAMYFCASSEGRVRADTQYFGPGTRLTVL.

This sequence joins TRBV7-9 and TRBJ2-2; 7 nucleotides agree with TRBD1. V was clipped by 4 bases and J by 7 bases; unmatched bases: 6. Germline V gene data show CDR1 as SEHNR and CDR2 as FQNEAQ (reference sequence). The CDR3 spans 14 residues. The CDR3: CASSYLQGSGELFF. For the CDR3, the DNA is TGTGCCAGCAGCTACCTACAGGGGAGCGGGGAGCTGTTTTTT.

The gene calls are TRBV5-1 and TRBJ2-5; no clear D. Germline loops: CDR1 SGHRS, CDR2 YFSETQ. V was trimmed by 0 bases and J by 3 bases, leaving 3 bases between them. This CDR3 comprises 12 residues. For the CDR3, the DNA is TGCGCCAGCAGCTTGGCCGAAGAGACCCAGTACTTC. Its translation is CASSLAEETQYF.